Listed here are 8 T cell receptor beta chains from one sample, sequenced in a study of blood T cell repertoires in COVID-19. Method: immunoSEQ multiplex PCR; TCRdb's copy keeps in-frame clones and lacks some. In the table there are around 280,000 clones, around nine tenths of which are singletons. Sequencing was performed on PBMCs or T cells enriched from blood (not recorded which). These receptors originate from a woman aged 40-49 years who had recovered from COVID-19.

This sequence joins TRBV5-1 and TRBJ2-5; 10 positions agree with TRBD2. Germline loops: CDR1 SGHRS, CDR2 YFSETQ. This CDR3 has 13 amino acids. Unmatched junction bases numbered 0, after V lost 3 bases and J lost 4 bases. The CDR3 protein is CASSSSGRETQYF. The CDR3 DNA follows: TGCGCCAGCAGCTCTAGCGGGAGAGAGACCCAGTACTTC. Full variable domain (outside the CDR3, taken from reference TRBV5-1 and TRBJ2-5): KAGVTQTPRYLIKTRGQQVTLSCSPISGHRSVSWYQQTPGQGLQFLFEYFSETQRNKGNFPGRFSGRQFSNSRSEMNVSTLELGDSALYLCASSSSGRETQYFGPGTRLLVL.

The V and J genes are TRBV19 and TRBJ2-7; TRBD1 aligns across 9 bases. V shed 5 bases and J 3 bases; nucleotides not matched to a gene: 5. Germline-derived CDR1 and CDR2 are LNHDA and SQIVND (reference sequence). The CDR3 covers 14 residues. The CDR3 region is CASSAGTGLYEQYF. Here the CDR3 DNA reads TGTGCCAGTAGTGCCGGGACAGGGCTCTACGAGCAGTACTTC.

V and J are TRBV7-2 and TRBJ2-7; 8 positions match TRBD1. The CDR3 loop spans 17 amino acids. In germline, CDR1 is SGHTA, CDR2 FQGNSA. With V trimmed by 5 bases and J by 3 bases, 15 bases remained unmatched. The CDR3 sequence: CASSPRRTGFRLYEQYF. DNA for the CDR3: TGTGCCAGCAGCCCGCGCCGGACAGGGTTCAGACTCTACGAGCAGTACTTC. The whole variable domain, remainder taken from reference TRBV7-2 and TRBJ2-7, is GAGVSQSPSNKVTEKGKDVELRCDPISGHTALYWYRQSLGQGLEFLIYFQGNSAPDKSGLPSDRFSAERTGGSVSTLTIQRTQQEDSAVYLCASSPRRTGFRLYEQYFGPGTRLTVT.

The chain employs TRBV5-1 and TRBJ2-1; TRBD1 agrees at 9 bases. J lost 3 bases, V lost 4 bases, and 2 bases had no gene match. Looked up from germline, CDR1 is SGHRS and CDR2 is YFSETQ. The CDR3 is made up of 14 amino acids. The CDR3 loop reads CASSRDRDYNEQFF. In nucleotides, the CDR3 is TGCGCCAGCAGCCGGGACAGGGACTACAATGAGCAGTTCTTC.

V and J are TRBV2 and TRBJ1-6; D is unclear. The V end lost 1 base, the J end lost 14 bases, and 15 bases lay between the germline ends. Germline CDR1 and CDR2: SNHLY and FYNNEI. The CDR3 has 14 residues. The CDR3 DNA reads as TGTGCCAGCAGTGAAGGTAGCATCCGCGGGGCCCTCCACTTT. Residues: CASSEGSIRGALHF. Full variable domain (remainder filled in from reference TRBV2 and TRBJ1-6): EPEVTQTPSHQVTQMGQEVILRCVPISNHLYFYWYRQILGQKVEFLVSFYNNEISEKSEIFDDQFSVERPDGSNFTLKIRSTKLEDSAMYFCASSEGSIRGALHFGNGTRLTVT.

This clone was observed once. The chain has TRBV19 and TRBJ2-1, with 8 bases matching TRBD1. The germline V gene has CDR1 LNHDA and CDR2 SQIVND (reference sequence). After removal of 10 bases from V and 5 bases from J, the junction contained 7 bases not matched to a gene. CDR3 size: 13 residues. Here the CDR3 DNA reads TGTGCCACTAGACAGGGGCCCGACAATGAGCAGTTCTTC. The encoded protein is CATRQGPDNEQFF.

This chain links TRBV7-2 with TRBJ2-1; no clear D gene. With 4 bases removed from V and 8 bases from J, the gap between germline ends came to 12 bases. The CDR3 consists of 13 residues. Germline loops: CDR1 SGHTA, CDR2 FQGNSA. In nucleotides, the CDR3 is TGTGCCAGCAGCTCCGTGAATGCAGATGAGCAGTTCTTC. This encodes CASSSVNADEQFF. Full variable domain (outside the CDR3, taken from reference TRBV7-2 and TRBJ2-1): GAGVSQSPSNKVTEKGKDVELRCDPISGHTALYWYRQSLGQGLEFLIYFQGNSAPDKSGLPSDRFSAERTGGSVSTLTIQRTQQEDSAVYLCASSSVNADEQFFGPGTRLTVL.

The V gene is TRBV7-6, the J gene TRBJ2-5; 12 bases line up with TRBD2. Looked up from germline, CDR1 is SGHVS and CDR2 is FNYEAQ. The trim removed 6 bases at V and 0 bases at J, leaving 5 bases unmatched. This CDR3 comprises 16 residues. CDR3 protein: CASRNGLAGNQETQYF. The DNA for the CDR3 is TGTGCCAGCAGAAATGGACTAGCGGGAAACCAAGAGACCCAGTACTTC.